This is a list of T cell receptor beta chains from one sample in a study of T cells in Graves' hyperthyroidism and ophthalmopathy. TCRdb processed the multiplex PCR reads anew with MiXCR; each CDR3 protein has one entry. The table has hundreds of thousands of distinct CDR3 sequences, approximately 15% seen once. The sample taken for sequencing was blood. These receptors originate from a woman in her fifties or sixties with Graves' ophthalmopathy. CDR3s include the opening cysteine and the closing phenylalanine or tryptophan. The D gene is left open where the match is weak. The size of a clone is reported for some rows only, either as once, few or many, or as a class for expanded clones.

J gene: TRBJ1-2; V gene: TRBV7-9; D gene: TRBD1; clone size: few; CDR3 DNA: TGTGCCAGCAGCTTGGGGACAGGGGGCGTCCCAAATGGCTACACCTTC; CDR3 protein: CASSLGTGGVPNGYTF
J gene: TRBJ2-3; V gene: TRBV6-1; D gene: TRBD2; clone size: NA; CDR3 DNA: TGTGCCAGCAGCCAAGAGCGGGAGGTTATAGATACGCAGTATTTT; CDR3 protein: CASSQEREVIDTQYF
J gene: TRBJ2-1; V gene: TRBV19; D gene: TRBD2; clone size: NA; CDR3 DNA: TGTGCCAGTAGTATAGATAGCGGGAGGTCAGATGAGCAGTTCTTC; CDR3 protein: CASSIDSGRSDEQFF
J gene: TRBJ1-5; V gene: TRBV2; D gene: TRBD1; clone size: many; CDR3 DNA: TGTGCCAGCAGCGCCGGGACAGGGGGTTATTGGAATCAGCCCCAGCATTTT; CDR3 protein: CASSAGTGGYWNQPQHF
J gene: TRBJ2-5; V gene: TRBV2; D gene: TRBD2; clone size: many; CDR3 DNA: TGTGCCAGCAAGCGGGACTCCTCTCAAGAGACCCAGTACTTC; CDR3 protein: CASKRDSSQETQYF
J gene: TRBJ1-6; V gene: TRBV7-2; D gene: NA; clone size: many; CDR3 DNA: TGTGCCAGCAGCCTAACCACTAATTCACCCCTCCACTTT; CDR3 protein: CASSLTTNSPLHF
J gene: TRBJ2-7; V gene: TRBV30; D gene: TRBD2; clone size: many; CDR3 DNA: TGTGCCTGGAGTGGTGGGACTAGCTTCCCGTACGAGCAGTACTTC; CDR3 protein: CAWSGGTSFPYEQYF
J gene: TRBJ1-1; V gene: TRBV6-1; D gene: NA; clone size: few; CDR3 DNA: TGTGCCAGCAGAGACAGGACGGGAGTGTACACTGAAGCTTCCTTT; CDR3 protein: CASRDRTGVYTEASF
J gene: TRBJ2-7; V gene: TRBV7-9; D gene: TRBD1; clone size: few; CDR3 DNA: TGTGCCAGCAGCCGACGGGACAGAGACCCCTACGAGCAGTACTTC; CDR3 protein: CASSRRDRDPYEQYF
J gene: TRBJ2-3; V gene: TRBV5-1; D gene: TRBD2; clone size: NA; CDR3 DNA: TGCGCCAGCAGCCGAAAAGCGGGAGGAATCATAGATACGCAGTATTTT; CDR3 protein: CASSRKAGGIIDTQYF
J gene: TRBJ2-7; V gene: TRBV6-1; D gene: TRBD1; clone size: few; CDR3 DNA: TGTGCCAGCCGAGTAAGGGATACCGGGACAGGGGTCTACGAGCAGTACTTC; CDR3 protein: CASRVRDTGTGVYEQYF
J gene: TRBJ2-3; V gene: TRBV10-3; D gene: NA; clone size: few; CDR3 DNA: TGTGCCACCTCTTCGGGCCTGGAGGATACGCAGTATTTT; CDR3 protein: CATSSGLEDTQYF
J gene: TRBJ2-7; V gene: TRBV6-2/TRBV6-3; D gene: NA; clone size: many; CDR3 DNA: TGTGCCAGCAGCCGTAGCGAAAGCTCCTACGAGCAGTACTTC; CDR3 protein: CASSRSESSYEQYF
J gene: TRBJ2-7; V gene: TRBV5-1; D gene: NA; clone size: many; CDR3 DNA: TGCGCCAGCAGAGACCGGGACACGGGCTACGAGCAGTACTTC; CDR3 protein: CASRDRDTGYEQYF
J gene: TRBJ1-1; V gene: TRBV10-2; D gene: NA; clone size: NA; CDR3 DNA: TGCGCCAGCAGTGAGTGGAGCACTGAAGCTTTCTTT; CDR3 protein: CASSEWSTEAFF
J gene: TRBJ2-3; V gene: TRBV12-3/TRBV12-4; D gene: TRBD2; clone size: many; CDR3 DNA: TGTGCCAGCAGTCCCCGACTAGCGGGAGGAGACACAGATACGCAGTATTTT; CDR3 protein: CASSPRLAGGDTDTQYF
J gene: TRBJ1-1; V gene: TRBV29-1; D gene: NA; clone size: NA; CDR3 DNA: TGCAGCGGTATGAACACTGAAGCTTTCTTT; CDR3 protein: CSGMNTEAFF
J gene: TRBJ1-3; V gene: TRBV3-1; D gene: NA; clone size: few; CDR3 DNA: TGTGCCAGCAGCTCAAATCGGCCAGGGGCTTTTTCTGGAAACACCATATATTTT; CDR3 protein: CASSSNRPGAFSGNTIYF
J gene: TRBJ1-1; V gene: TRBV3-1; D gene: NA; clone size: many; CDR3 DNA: TGTGCCAGCAGCCCTCTCGACAGGAACACTGAAGCTTTCTTT; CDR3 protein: CASSPLDRNTEAFF
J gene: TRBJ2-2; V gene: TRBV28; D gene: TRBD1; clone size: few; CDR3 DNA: TGTGCCAGCACCGGGACAGGGGGCACCGGGGAGCTGTTTTTT; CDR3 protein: CASTGTGGTGELFF
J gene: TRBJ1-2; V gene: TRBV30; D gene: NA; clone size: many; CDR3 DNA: TGTGCCTGGAGTGTATACGGGGTTTATGGCTACACCTTC; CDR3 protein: CAWSVYGVYGYTF
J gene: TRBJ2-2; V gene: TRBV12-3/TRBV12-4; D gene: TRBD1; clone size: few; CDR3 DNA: TGTGTCAGCAGCAAGACAGGGCCAAACACCGGGGAGCTGTTTTTT; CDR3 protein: CVSSKTGPNTGELFF
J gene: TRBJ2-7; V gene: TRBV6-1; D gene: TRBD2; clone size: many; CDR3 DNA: TGTGCCAGCATTAGACTAGCGGGAACCTACGAGCAGTACTTC; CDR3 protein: CASIRLAGTYEQYF
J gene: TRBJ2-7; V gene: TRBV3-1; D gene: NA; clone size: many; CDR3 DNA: TGTGCCAGCAGCGGGGTAGCGCTAAGCTCCTACGAGCAGTACTTC; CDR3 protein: CASSGVALSSYEQYF
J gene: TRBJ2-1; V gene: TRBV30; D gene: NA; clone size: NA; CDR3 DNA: TGTGCCTGGAGTGTAGGCGGGGTCTCCTACGAGCAATTCTTC; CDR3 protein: CAWSVGGVSYEQFF
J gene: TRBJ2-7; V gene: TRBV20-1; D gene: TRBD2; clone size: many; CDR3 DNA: TGCAGTGCCGGGAGGGTGGATTTCTACGAGCAGTACTTC; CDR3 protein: CSAGRVDFYEQYF
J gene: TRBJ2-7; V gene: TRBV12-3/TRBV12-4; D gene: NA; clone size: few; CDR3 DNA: TGTGCCAGCAGTTTAGACATAGGGAACCACGAGCAGTACTTC; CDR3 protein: CASSLDIGNHEQYF
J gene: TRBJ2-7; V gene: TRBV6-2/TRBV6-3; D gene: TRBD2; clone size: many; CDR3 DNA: TGTGCCAGCAGTTACTCAGTCCTAGCGGGGCTTGATCGTTACGAGCAGTACTTC; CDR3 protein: CASSYSVLAGLDRYEQYF
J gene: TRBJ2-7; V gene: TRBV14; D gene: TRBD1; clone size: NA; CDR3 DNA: TGTGCCAGCAGGAGTAACCAGGACAGGGGATCCTACGAGCAGTACTTC; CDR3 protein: CASRSNQDRGSYEQYF
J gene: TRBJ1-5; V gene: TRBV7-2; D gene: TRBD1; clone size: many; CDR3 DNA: TGTGCCAGCAGCCAAAACACAGGGGGGAATCAGCCCCAGCATTTT; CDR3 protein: CASSQNTGGNQPQHF
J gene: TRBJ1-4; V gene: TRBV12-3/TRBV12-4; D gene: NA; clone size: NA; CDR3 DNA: TGTGCCAGCACCAGCTTGGCTACTAATGAAAAACTGTTTTTT; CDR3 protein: CASTSLATNEKLFF
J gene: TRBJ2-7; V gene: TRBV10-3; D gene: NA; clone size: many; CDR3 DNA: TGTGCCATCAGTGAGGAGGGCCTTATTAACGAGCAGTACTTC; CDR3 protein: CAISEEGLINEQYF
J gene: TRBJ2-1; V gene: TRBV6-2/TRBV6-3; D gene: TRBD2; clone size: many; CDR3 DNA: TGTGCCAGCAGTTATCCCGGACTAGCGGGAAAGAGGTACAATGAGCAGTTCTTC; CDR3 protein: CASSYPGLAGKRYNEQFF
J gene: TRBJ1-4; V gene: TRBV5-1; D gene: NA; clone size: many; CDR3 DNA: TGCGCCAGCAGCTTGGGATTAACAGCAACTAATGAAAAACTGTTTTTT; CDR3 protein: CASSLGLTATNEKLFF
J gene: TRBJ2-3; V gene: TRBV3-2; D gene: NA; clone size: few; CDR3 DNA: TGTGCCGGGCTTTGGACTAGCGGGACCTCAAGCACAGATACGCAGTATTTT; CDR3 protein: CAGLWTSGTSSTDTQYF
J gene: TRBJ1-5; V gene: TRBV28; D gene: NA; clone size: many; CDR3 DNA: TGTGCCAGCAGCCTCTTCTATAGCAATCAGCCCCAGCATTTT; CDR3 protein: CASSLFYSNQPQHF
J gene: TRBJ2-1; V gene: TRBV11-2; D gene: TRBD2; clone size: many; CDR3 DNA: TGTGCCAGCAGCCCCCTTCGGCTAGCGGGAGGGGACGAGCAGTTCTTC; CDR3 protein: CASSPLRLAGGDEQFF
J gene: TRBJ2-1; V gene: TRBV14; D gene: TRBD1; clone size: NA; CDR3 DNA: TGTGCCAGCAGCCAGGGCGGGACAGGGGCCTACAATGAGCAGTTCTTC; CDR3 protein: CASSQGGTGAYNEQFF
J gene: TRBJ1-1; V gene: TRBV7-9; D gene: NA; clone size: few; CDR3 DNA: TGTGCCAGCAGCTTTAAGGGGACGAACACTGAAGCTTTCTTT; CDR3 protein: CASSFKGTNTEAFF
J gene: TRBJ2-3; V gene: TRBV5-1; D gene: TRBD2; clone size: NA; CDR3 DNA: TGCGCCAGCAGGCCCGGGACTAGCGGCAACTCCAGAGTTGATACGCAGTATTTT; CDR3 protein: CASRPGTSGNSRVDTQYF
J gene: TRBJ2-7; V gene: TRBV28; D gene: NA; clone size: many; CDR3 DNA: TGTGCCAGCAGTTTATTTAGAAAGGGTTACGAGCAGTACTTC; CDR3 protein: CASSLFRKGYEQYF
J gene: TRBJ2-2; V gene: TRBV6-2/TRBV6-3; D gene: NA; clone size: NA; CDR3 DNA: TGTGTCAGCAGTAGAGGGGGGAACACCGGGGAGCTGTTTTTT; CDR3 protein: CVSSRGGNTGELFF
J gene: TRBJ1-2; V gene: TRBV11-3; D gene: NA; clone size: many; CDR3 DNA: TGTGCCAGCAGCTTAATCATGGGGCAGGGAGGCGGCTATGGCTACACCTTC; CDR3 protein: CASSLIMGQGGGYGYTF
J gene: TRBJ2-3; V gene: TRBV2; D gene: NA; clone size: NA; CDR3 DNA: TGTGCCAGCGACCCACTAGGCACAGATACGCAGTATTTT; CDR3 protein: CASDPLGTDTQYF
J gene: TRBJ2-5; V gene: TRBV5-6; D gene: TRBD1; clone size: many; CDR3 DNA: TGTGCCAGCAGCTGGGGACAGGGAGGAGGAGAGACCCAGTACTTC; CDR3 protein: CASSWGQGGGETQYF
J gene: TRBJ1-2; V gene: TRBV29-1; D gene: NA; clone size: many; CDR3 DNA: TGCAGCGTTGAAGATCTTGGCAGGGGTGGCTATGGCTACACCTTC; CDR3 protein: CSVEDLGRGGYGYTF
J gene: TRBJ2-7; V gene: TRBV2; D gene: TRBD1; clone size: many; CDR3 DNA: TGTGCCAGCAACCCAACGGGACAGAGCTACGAGCAGTACTTC; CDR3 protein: CASNPTGQSYEQYF
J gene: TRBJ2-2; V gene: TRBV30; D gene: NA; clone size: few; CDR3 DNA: TGTGCCTGGACCTGGGAAATAACCGGGGAGCTGTTTTTT; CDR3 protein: CAWTWEITGELFF
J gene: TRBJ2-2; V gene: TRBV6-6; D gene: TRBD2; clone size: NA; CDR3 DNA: TGTGCCAGCAGTTACTTACGGGAGGGCGGCACCGGGGAGCTGTTTTTT; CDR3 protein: CASSYLREGGTGELFF
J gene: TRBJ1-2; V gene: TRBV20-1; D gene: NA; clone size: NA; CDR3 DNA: TGCAGTGCTATGGCTTTCGAGGGCTATTCTGGCTACACCTTC; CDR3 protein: CSAMAFEGYSGYTF
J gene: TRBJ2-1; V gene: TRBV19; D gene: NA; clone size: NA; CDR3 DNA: TGTGCCAGTAGTTTGGTGGCGAACACCTACAATGAGCAGTTCTTC; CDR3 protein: CASSLVANTYNEQFF
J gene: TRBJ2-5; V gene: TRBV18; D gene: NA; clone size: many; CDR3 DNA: TGTGCCAGCTCCCCCAGGACTGTCCAGTACTTC; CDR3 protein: CASSPRTVQYF
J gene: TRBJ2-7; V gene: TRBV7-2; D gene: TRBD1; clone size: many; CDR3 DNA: TGTGCCAGCAGCTTCCACCATCTCCCCCCGGCGGGACAGGATAAAGAGCAGTACTTC; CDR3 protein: CASSFHHLPPAGQDKEQYF
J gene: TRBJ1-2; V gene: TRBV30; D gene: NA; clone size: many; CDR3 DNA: TGTGCCTGGAGGAACACAATGAAGTACACCTTC; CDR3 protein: CAWRNTMKYTF
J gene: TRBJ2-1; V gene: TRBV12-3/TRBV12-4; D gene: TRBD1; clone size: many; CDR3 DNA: TGTGCCAGCAATCCGGGACAGGAGTACAATGAGCAGTTCTTC; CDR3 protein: CASNPGQEYNEQFF
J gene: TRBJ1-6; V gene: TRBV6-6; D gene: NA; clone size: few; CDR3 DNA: TGTGCCAGCAGTTACTCGGGGACGGAAAGATCACCCCTCCACTTT; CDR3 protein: CASSYSGTERSPLHF
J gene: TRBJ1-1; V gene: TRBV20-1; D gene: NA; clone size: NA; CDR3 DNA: TGCAGTGCTATAGCCACTGAAGCTTTCTTT; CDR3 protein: CSAIATEAFF